What follows is one T cell receptor (beta chain) and its context. The target antigen is unknown. At one end the junction does not follow the germline gene, possibly because of a read error. The source of the sample is a study of blood T cells in healthy people across ages. Overall study findings and caveats: As age increased, TCR beta diversity per million T cells fell in a roughly linear fashion.

Per-sample PBMC isolation yielded at least 6 million cells. Using a J-beta primer mix together with a sample-barcoded 5' primer, a second PCR was run for about 6 to 12 cycles. Each CDR3 protein is one row after TCRdb ran MiXCR on the 5' RACE reads. The sample yields about 780,000 distinct CDR3 sequences, 60% to 80% seen once. The CDR3 contains 14 residues. Germline V CDR1 and CDR2: DFQATT, SNEGSKA (reference sequence). The receptor's source is a man aged 25-45 years in good health. Input material: blood. The chain uses TRBV20-1 and TRBJ2-1, with TRBD2 matching over 8 bases. The CDR3 loop reads CSARGRGGHNEQFF. The CDR3 bases are TGCAGTGCTAGAGGTCGGGGGGGCCACAATGAACAGTTCTTC.